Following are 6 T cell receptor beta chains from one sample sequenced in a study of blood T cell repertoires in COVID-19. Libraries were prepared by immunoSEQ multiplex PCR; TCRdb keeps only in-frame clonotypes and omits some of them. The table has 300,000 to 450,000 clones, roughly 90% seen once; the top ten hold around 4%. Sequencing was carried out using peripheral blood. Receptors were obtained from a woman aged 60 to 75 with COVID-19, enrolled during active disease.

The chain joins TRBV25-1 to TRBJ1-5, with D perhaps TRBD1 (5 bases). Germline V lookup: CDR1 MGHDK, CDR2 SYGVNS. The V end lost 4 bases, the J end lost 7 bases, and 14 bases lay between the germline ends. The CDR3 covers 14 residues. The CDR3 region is CASSVGGLGQPQHF. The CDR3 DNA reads TGTGCCAGCAGTGTTGGGGGGTTAGGACAGCCCCAGCATTTT.

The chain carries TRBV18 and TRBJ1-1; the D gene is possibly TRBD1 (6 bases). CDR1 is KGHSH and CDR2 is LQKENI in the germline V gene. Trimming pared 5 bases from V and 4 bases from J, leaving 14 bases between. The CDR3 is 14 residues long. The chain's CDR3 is CASSTTGSLTEAFF. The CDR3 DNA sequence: TGTGCCAGCTCAACTACAGGGAGTCTCACTGAAGCTTTCTTT.

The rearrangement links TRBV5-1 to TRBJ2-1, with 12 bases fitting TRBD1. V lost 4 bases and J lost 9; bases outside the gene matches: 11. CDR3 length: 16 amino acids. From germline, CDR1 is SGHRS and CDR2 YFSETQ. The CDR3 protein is CASSPRGGTGGSEQFF. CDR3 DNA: TGCGCCAGCAGCCCCCGAGGCGGGACAGGGGGCTCTGAGCAGTTCTTC.

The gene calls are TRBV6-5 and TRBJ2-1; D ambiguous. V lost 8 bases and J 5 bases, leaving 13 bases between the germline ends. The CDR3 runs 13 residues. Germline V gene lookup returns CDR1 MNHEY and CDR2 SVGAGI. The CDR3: CASLARLDNEQFF. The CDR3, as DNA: TGTGCCAGCCTGGCCAGGTTGGACAATGAGCAGTTCTTC.

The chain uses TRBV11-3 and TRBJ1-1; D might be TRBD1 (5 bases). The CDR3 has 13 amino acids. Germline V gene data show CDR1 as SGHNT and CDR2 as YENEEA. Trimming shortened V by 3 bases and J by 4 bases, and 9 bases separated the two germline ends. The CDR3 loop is CASSFSQGTEAFF. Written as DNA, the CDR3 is TGTGCCAGCAGCTTTAGCCAGGGCACTGAAGCTTTCTTT.

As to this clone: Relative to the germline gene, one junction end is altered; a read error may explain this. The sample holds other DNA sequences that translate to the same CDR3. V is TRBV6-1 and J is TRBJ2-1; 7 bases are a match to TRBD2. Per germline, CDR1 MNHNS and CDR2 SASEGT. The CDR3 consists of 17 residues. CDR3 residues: CASSEIRLAENYNEQFF. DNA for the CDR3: TGCGCCAGCAGTGAAATTAGGCTAGCGGAGAACTACAATGAGCAGTTCTTC.